The 12 T cell receptor beta chains below all came from one sample that was sequenced in a study of T-cell reconstitution after alpha-beta-depleted transplantation in children. Unique molecular identifiers were incorporated during preparation of the TCRbeta library. TCRdb processed the PCR reads anew with MiXCR; each CDR3 protein has one entry. The sample holds some 140,000 distinct CDR3 sequences, about 9.5% seen once. Here the sequenced sample was PBMCs, mostly from graft donor cells, taken 180 days after TCRalphabeta/CD19-depleted stem cell transplant. Every receptor here comes from a girl under three years old who had a stem cell transplant for combined immunodeficiency, so the T cells may come from the graft donor.

This chain joins TRBV6-2 or TRBV6-3 and TRBJ2-5, with D possibly being TRBD2 (5 bases). This CDR3 is 13 amino acids long. V lost 6 bases and J 2 bases, leaving 10 bases between the germline ends. Germline V CDR1 and CDR2: MNHEY, SVGEGT. CDR3 DNA sequence: TGTGCCAGCAGAGTGGGAGATCAAGAGACCCAGTACTTC. Translation: CASRVGDQETQYF.

In its sample, this clonotype was seen many times. The chain is built from TRBV24-1 and TRBJ2-5; D remains ambiguous. The CDR3 extends over 16 amino acids. Germline-derived CDR1 and CDR2 are KGHDR and SFDVKD. Trimming cost V 2 bases and J 2 bases, with 14 bases left between them. CDR3 residues: CATSDSYLGTQETQYF. CDR3 DNA: TGTGCCACCAGTGATTCCTACCTCGGCACTCAAGAGACCCAGTACTTC.

This clonotype was counted only a few times. The rearrangement joins TRBV20-1 to TRBJ1-1; D not certain. Deletions cut 2 bases from V and 2 bases from J, with 12 bases between. This CDR3 is built from 14 residues. Germline V lookup: CDR1 DFQATT, CDR2 SNEGSKA (reference sequence). CDR3 sequence: CSARLSSSNTEAFF. CDR3 sequence (DNA): TGCAGTGCTAGACTCTCGTCCTCTAACACTGAAGCTTTCTTT.

This clonotype was seen only a few times. The chain employs TRBV20-1 and TRBJ2-5; the D is unclear. Germline lookup yields CDR1 DFQATT and CDR2 SNEGSKA (reference sequence). This CDR3 comprises 14 residues. V was trimmed by 1 base and J by 1 base, leaving 10 bases between them. The CDR3: CSARAMNSQETQYF. CDR3 in DNA: TGCAGTGCTAGAGCTATGAATAGCCAAGAGACCCAGTACTTC.

The sample holds a few counts of this clonotype. V and J are TRBV12-3 or TRBV12-4 and TRBJ1-2, with unresolved D. Trimming took off 2 bases at V and 0 bases at J, with 4 bases between the two ends. The CDR3 runs to 13 residues. The CDR3 nucleotides are TGTGCCAGCAGTTTACAAGCTAACTATGGCTACACCTTC. This encodes CASSLQANYGYTF.

This clonotype was observed a single time. This chain uses TRBV4-1 with TRBJ2-1; 8 bases fit TRBD1. The CDR3 sequence is 16 residues long. J gave up 3 bases and V 4 bases, and 8 bases lay outside the gene matches. Germline CDR1 MGHRA, CDR2 YSYEKL. CDR3 DNA sequence: TGCGCCAGCAGCCGACCAGGGGGCGCGGACTACAATGAGCAGTTCTTC. Translating gives CASSRPGGADYNEQFF.

This clonotype has ten or more counts. V and J are TRBV12-3 or TRBV12-4 and TRBJ2-7; maybe TRBD2 (6 bases). The CDR3 has 11 residues. V gave up 3 bases and J gave up 7 bases, with 7 bases separating them. Here the CDR3 DNA reads TGTGCCAGCAGTTTCCGGGGGGAGCAGTACTTC. Protein: CASSFRGEQYF.

This clonotype appeared a few times. The V call is TRBV20-1, the J call TRBJ2-5; 8 bases are shared with TRBD2. The CDR3 sequence is 13 residues long. Unmatched junction bases numbered 3, after V lost 5 bases and J lost 1 base. Germline V lookup: CDR1 DFQATT, CDR2 SNEGSKA (reference sequence). The CDR3 loop reads CSAAGGPQETQYF. The CDR3 DNA is TGCAGTGCTGCGGGGGGTCCCCAAGAGACCCAGTACTTC.

The J gene is TRBJ2-5, the V gene TRBV5-1; D might be TRBD1 (5 bases). Trimming took off 0 bases at V and 2 bases at J, with 11 bases between the two ends. This CDR3 is 15 amino acids long. Per germline, CDR1 SGHRS and CDR2 YFSETQ. CDR3: CASSLEAGLQETQYF. The DNA of the CDR3 is TGCGCCAGCAGCTTGGAGGCAGGGCTTCAAGAGACCCAGTACTTC.

The DNA for the CDR3 is TGCAGTGCTAGAGGGGGACAGATCTATCAGCCCCAGCATTTT. Translation: CSARGGQIYQPQHF. The chain uses TRBV20-1 and TRBJ1-5, with 7 bases fitting TRBD1. This CDR3 comprises 14 residues. V lost 1 base and J lost 5; bases outside the gene matches: 5. From germline, CDR1 is DFQATT and CDR2 SNEGSKA (reference sequence).

Many counts were recorded for this clonotype. The chain is built from TRBV20-1 and TRBJ2-1, with a possible D match to TRBD1 (5 bases). The germline V gene encodes CDR1 DFQATT and CDR2 SNEGSKA (reference sequence). The CDR3 is 14 amino acids. V lost 5 bases to trimming and J lost 6 bases, with 17 bases between them. CDR3 protein: CSAYQVGRGNEQFF. CDR3 DNA sequence: TGCAGTGCTTATCAGGTCGGAAGGGGCAATGAGCAGTTCTTC.

In its sample, this clonotype is hyperexpanded. V gene TRBV7-9 combines with J gene TRBJ2-5; D gene unclear. The CDR3 spans 15 residues. Trimming took 1 base from V and 5 from J, leaving 14 bases between them. CDR1 is SEHNR, CDR2 FQNEAQ, per germline (reference sequence). CDR3 protein: CASSLELSMAETQYF. DNA for the CDR3: TGTGCCAGCAGCTTAGAATTGTCGATGGCGGAGACCCAGTACTTC.